These 14 T cell receptor beta chains were all obtained from the same sample, sequenced in a study of blood T cells in healthy people across ages. The second PCR ran about 6 to 12 cycles with a sample-barcoded 5' primer and J-beta primers. MiXCR, run by TCRdb on the 5' RACE reads, gives a single entry per CDR3 protein. The sample yields hundreds of thousands of distinct CDR3 sequences, around 62% seen once. Source material: blood. Every receptor here comes from a man younger than 45 in good health.

The genes are TRBV9 and TRBJ2-3, with TRBD2 as a possible D gene (6 bases). Between the trimmed V and J ends, which lost 10 bases and 2 bases, there was a span of 14 bases. The CDR3 runs 13 residues. CDR1 is SGDLS, CDR2 YYNGEE, per germline. CDR3 residues: CASGEIPTDTQYF. The CDR3, as DNA: TGTGCCTCGGGAGAGATCCCCACAGATACGCAGTATTTT.

In its sample, this clonotype was seen a few times. In nucleotides, the CDR3 is TGTGCCAGCAGCGTGACAGGGGGGCTAGCGGAGACCCAGTACTTC. Translating it yields CASSVTGGLAETQYF. The V gene is TRBV9, the J gene TRBJ2-5; 9 positions agree with TRBD1. This CDR3 is built from 15 residues. CDR1 is SGDLS, CDR2 YYNGEE, per germline. J was trimmed by 5 bases and V by 2 bases; bases with no gene match: 7.

CDR3 nucleotides: TGTGCCAGCAGCGTAAGGCGGGAGACAGATACGCAGTATTTT. Its protein is CASSVRRETDTQYF. V usage is TRBV9 and J usage is TRBJ2-3; TRBD2 matches at 7 bases. V lost 1 base to trimming and J lost 3 bases; unmatched junction nucleotides: 2. The CDR3 consists of 14 residues. CDR1 and CDR2 (germline): SGDLS, YYNGEE.

This chain joins TRBV15 and TRBJ1-6; TRBD1 might be the D (6 bases). CDR3 length: 15 amino acids. V lost 0 bases and J 9 bases, leaving 12 bases between the germline ends. Per germline, CDR1 LNHNV and CDR2 YYDKDF (reference sequence). The CDR3 region is CATSRDRGLGSPLHF. As DNA, the CDR3 is TGTGCCACCAGCAGAGACAGGGGTCTTGGTTCACCCCTCCACTTT.

The chain carries TRBV15 and TRBJ1-1, with D uncertain. Germline V gene data show CDR1 as LNHNV and CDR2 as YYDKDF (reference sequence). CDR3 length: 13 amino acids. V was pared by 0 bases and J by 6 bases, with 8 bases between. The DNA of the CDR3 is TGTGCCACCAGCAGAGACGGGTACGCTGAAGCTTTCTTT. Translation: CATSRDGYAEAFF.

This clonotype showed up just a few times. The rearrangement links TRBV10-3 to TRBJ1-5, with 7 nucleotides matching TRBD1. Per the germline V gene, CDR1 is ENHRY and CDR2 is SYGVKD. The CDR3 has 13 residues. The ends lost 9 bases at V and 4 bases at J; junction bases unmatched: 6. The CDR3 is CAITGTVNQPQHF. CDR3 nucleotides: TGTGCCATTACCGGGACAGTAAATCAGCCCCAGCATTTT.

This chain joins TRBV6-2 or TRBV6-3 and TRBJ1-2; no clear D. CDR3 length: 15 amino acids. Germline CDR1 is MNHEY and CDR2 is SVGEGT. Trimming took 6 bases from V and 1 from J, leaving 15 bases between them. This chain's CDR3 is CASSSTTFRNYGYTF. In DNA, the CDR3 is TGTGCCAGCAGCTCAACAACTTTCCGTAACTATGGCTACACCTTC.

The V gene is TRBV12-3 or TRBV12-4, the J gene TRBJ2-5; D may be TRBD1 (6 bases). The V end lost 6 bases, the J end lost 5 bases, and 16 bases lay between the germline ends. This CDR3 has 14 residues. CDR3 bases: TGTGCCAGCAGCCCTAACAGGGCAGCGGAGACCCAGTACTTC. Residues: CASSPNRAAETQYF.

This clonotype occurred a few times. The chain links TRBV28 to TRBJ1-4; D is unclear. V lost 3 bases to trimming and J lost 6 bases, with 5 bases between them. CDR3 length: 12 amino acids. CDR1 and CDR2 (germline): MDHEN, SYDVKM. In DNA, the CDR3 is TGTGCCAGCAGTTTCGTATATGAAAAACTGTTTTTT. The encoded protein is CASSFVYEKLFF.

The chain links TRBV28 to TRBJ2-5, with 9 bases matching TRBD1. Losses at the gene ends were 7 bases for V and 5 bases for J; bases not matched to a gene: 14. The CDR3 has 16 amino acids. Germline V CDR1 and CDR2: MDHEN, SYDVKM. The CDR3 DNA is TGTGCCAGCAACTTACAGGGGGCGAGTGTACGGGAGACCCAGTACTTC. The encoded protein is CASNLQGASVRETQYF.

Many counts were recorded for this clonotype. One end of the junction fails to match germline, which may point to a read error. The chain is built from TRBV5-6 and TRBJ2-3; TRBD1 might be the D (6 bases). The CDR3 covers 14 residues. Per the germline V gene, CDR1 is SGHDT and CDR2 is YYEEEE. The CDR3 reads CASSLGRGTDTQYF. The DNA for the CDR3 is TGTGCCAGCAGTTTGGGCAGGGGTACAGATACGCAGTATTTT.

The chain carries TRBV7-3 and TRBJ1-6, with no clear D. This CDR3 is built from 15 residues. Trimming took off 2 bases at V and 8 bases at J, with 13 bases between the two ends. In germline, CDR1 is SGHTA, CDR2 FQGTGA. CDR3: CASSLRAGPDSPLHF. CDR3 nucleotides: TGTGCCAGCAGCTTACGCGCAGGACCAGATTCACCCCTCCACTTT.

The rearrangement joins TRBV7-6 to TRBJ2-4; 9 positions match TRBD1. The DNA end is more similar to TRBJ2-7, so the J call may be wrong. The CDR3 consists of 16 residues. Germline loops: CDR1 SGHVS, CDR2 FNYEAQ. This CDR3 reads CASSLGTGDQPYEQYF. The CDR3 nucleotides are TGTGCCAGCAGCTTAGGGACAGGGGACCAACCCTACGAGCAGTACTTC.

The rearrangement joins TRBV27 to TRBJ2-1, with D perhaps given as TRBD1 or TRBD2 (6 bases each). Looked up from germline, CDR1 is MNHEY and CDR2 is SMNVEV (reference sequence). Trimming pared 1 base from V and 9 bases from J, leaving 13 bases between. CDR3 length equals 14 residues. DNA of the CDR3: TGTGCCAGCAGTTTATGGCCCGGGGGCGGTGAGCAGTTCTTC. Protein product: CASSLWPGGGEQFF.